This T cell receptor beta chain appears in the sequencing data of a study of regulatory T cells in long-lasting Graves disease. Broader study findings: Favored gene segments in persistent disease were TRBV28, TRBJ1-2 and TRBJ2-5.

Time point denoted: persistent/refractory GD, antithyroid drugs over 5 years with positive TRAb. The TCR library used RNA extracted from PBMCs. An endocrinology department located in Xi'an, China, was where the patients came from. EDTA tubes collected 7.5 to 9.5 milliliters of peripheral blood. V shed 1 base and J shed 1 base, with 10 bases lying between them. Germline V CDR1 and CDR2: MGHDK, SYGVNS. This CDR3 has 15 residues. The sample holds many counts of this clonotype. Its specificity is unknown. Library construction for TCR beta used iRepertoire HTBI primers and Arm-PCR of CDR3 regions. TCRdb reprocessed the multiplex PCR reads with MiXCR, giving one entry per CDR3 protein. In the table there are hundreds of thousands of distinct CDR3 sequences, roughly 20% of which are singletons.

This receptor was identified in a female donor with Graves disease. The V call is TRBV25-1, the J call TRBJ2-5; D may be TRBD1 (6 bases). Source: peripheral blood mononuclear cells (PBMCs), taken when the disease was refractory, from a patient treated with antithyroid drugs. The CDR3 DNA sequence: TGTGCCAGCAGTGAATTGCGACAGGCCCAAGAGACCCAGTACTTC. Protein: CASSELRQAQETQYF.